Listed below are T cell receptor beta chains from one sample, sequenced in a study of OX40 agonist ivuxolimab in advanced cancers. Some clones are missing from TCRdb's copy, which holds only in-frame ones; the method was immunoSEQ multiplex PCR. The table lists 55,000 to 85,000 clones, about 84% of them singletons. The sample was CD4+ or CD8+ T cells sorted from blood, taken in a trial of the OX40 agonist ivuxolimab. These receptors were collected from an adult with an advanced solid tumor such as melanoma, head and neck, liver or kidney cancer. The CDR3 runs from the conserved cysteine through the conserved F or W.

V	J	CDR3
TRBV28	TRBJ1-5	CASIGLYSNQPQHF
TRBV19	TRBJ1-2	CASSPRGQASDGYTF
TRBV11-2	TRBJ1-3	CASRLGLSGNTIYF
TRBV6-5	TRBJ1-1	CASSPPHSNTEAFF
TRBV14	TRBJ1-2	CASSPRTGGGYGYTF
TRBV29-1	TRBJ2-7	CSAGTHSYEQYF
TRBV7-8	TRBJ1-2	CASSLRAGTSYTF
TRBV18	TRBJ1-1	CASSLGTVNTEAFF
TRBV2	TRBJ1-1	CASMATVEAFF
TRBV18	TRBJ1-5	CASSQARDQPQHF
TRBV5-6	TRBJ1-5	CASSDRLSNQPQHF
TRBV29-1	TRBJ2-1	CSPGGPNEQFF
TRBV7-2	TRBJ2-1	CASSRGTSGGVVYNEQFF
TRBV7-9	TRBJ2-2	CASFPSGGTGELFF
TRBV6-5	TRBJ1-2	CASSYRGQVYGYTF
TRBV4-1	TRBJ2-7	CASSQPDTYEQYF
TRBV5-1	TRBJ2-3	CASSYTDTQYF
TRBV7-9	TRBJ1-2	CASSSDRSNYGYTF
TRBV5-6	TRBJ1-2	CASSWANYGYTF
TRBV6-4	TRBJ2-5	CASTSDNWTGRKNKETQYF
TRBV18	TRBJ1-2	CASSPEGESYTF
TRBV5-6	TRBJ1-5	CASSLRGDRNNQPQHF
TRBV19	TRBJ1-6	CASRDRGTSPLHF
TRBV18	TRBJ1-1	CASSPTGRGRGDTEAFF
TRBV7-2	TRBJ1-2	CASSLVAPRYTF
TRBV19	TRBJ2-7	CASSKTGGEFSNEQYF
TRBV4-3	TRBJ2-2	CASSQKPYKGNPGELFF
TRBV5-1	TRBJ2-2	CAGRLGQDTGELFF
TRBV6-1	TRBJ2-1	CASSEVAVEQFF
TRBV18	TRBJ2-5	CASSPVGGQGETQYF